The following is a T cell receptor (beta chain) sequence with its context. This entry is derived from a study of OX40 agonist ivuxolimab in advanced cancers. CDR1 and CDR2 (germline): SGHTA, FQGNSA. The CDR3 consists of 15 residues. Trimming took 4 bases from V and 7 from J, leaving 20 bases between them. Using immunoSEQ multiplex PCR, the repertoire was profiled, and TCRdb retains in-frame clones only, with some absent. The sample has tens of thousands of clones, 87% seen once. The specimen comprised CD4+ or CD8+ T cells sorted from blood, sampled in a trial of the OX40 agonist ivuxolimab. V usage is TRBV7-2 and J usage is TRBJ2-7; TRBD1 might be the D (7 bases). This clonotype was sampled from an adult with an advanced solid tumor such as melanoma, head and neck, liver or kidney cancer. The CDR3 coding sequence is TGTGCCAGCAGCTCTAGGAGGGGGCCGACGGGAGAGCAGTACTTC. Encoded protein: CASSSRRGPTGEQYF.